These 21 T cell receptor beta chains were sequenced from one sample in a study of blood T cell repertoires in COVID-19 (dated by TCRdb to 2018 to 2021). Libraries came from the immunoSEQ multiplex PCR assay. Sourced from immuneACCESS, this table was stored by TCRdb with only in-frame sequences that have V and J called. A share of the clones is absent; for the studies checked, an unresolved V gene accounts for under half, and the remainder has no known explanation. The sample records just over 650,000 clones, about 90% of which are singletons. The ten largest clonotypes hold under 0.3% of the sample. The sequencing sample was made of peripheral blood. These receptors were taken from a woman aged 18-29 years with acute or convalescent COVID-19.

The CDR3 loop is CASSPVIPEGLNTGELFF. The CDR3 DNA reads as TGTGCCAGCTCACCAGTTATTCCCGAGGGCCTGAACACCGGGGAGCTGTTTTTT. V is TRBV18 and J is TRBJ2-2; tentative D call: TRBD2 (5 bases). Germline assignment: CDR1 KGHSH and CDR2 LQKENI. This CDR3 is built from 18 residues. Trimming shortened V by 2 bases and J by 1 base, and 17 bases separated the two germline ends.

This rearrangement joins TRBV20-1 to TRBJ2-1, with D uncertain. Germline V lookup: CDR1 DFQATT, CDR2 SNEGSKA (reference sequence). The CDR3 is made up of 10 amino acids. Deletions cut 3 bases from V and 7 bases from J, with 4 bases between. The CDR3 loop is CSASINEQFF. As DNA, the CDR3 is TGCAGTGCTAGTATAAATGAGCAGTTCTTC.

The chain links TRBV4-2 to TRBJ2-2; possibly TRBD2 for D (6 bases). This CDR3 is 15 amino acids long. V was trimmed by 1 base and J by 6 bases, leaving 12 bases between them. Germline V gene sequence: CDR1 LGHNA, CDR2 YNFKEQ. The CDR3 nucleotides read TGTGCCAGCAGCCAAGGCCTGGGGGGACCCGGGGAGCTGTTTTTT. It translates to CASSQGLGGPGELFF.

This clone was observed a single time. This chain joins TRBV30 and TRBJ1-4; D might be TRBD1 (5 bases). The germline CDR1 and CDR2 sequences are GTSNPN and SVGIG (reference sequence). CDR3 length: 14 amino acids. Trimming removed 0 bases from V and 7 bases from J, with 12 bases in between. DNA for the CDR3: TGTGCCTGGAGTGTACCACAGGACGGTGAAAAACTGTTTTTT. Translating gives CAWSVPQDGEKLFF.

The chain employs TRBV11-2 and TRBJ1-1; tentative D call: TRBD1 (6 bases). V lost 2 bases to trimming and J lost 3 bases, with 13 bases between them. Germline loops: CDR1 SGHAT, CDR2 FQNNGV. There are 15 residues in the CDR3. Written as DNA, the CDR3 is TGTGCCAGCAGCTTAAATGGGGGCAGGGACACTGAAGCTTTCTTT. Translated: CASSLNGGRDTEAFF.

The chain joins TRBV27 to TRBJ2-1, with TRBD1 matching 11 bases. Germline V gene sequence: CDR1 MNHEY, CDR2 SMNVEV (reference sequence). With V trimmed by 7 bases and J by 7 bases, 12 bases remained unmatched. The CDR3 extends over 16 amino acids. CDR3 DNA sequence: TGTGCCAGCACGGCGTTGGACAGGGGGCGGTATAATGAGCAGTTCTTC. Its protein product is CASTALDRGRYNEQFF.

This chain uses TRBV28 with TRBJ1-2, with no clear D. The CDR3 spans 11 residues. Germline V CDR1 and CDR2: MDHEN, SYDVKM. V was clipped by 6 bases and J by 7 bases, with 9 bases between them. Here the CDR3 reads CASRYSFGYTF. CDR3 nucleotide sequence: TGTGCCAGCAGGTATAGCTTTGGCTACACCTTC.

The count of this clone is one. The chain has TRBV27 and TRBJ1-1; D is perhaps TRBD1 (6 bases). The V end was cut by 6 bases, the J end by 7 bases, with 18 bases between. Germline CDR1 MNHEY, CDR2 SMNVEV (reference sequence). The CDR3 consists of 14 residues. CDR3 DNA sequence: TGTGCCAGCAGCCGTTGGGGGGGGCGGGATGAAGCTTTCTTT. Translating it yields CASSRWGGRDEAFF.

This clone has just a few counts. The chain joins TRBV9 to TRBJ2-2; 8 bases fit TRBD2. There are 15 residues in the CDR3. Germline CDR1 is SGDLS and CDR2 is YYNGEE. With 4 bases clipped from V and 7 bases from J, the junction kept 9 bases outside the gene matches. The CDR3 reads CASSPRGSGIGELFF. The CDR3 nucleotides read TGTGCCAGCAGCCCCCGTGGTAGCGGGATCGGGGAGCTGTTTTTT.

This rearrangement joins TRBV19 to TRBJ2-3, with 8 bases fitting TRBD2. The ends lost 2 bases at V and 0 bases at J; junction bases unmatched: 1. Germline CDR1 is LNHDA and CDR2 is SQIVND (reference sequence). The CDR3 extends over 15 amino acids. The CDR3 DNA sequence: TGTGCCAGTAGTATAACGGGGGGGAGCACAGATACGCAGTATTTT. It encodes CASSITGGSTDTQYF. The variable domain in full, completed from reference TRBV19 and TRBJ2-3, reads DGGITQSPKYLFRKEGQNVTLSCEQNLNHDAMYWYRQDPGQGLRLIYYSQIVNDFQKGDIAEGYSVSREKKESFPLTVTSAQKNPTAFYLCASSITGGSTDTQYFGPGTRLTVL.

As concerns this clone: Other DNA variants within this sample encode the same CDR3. CDR3 protein: CASSLGQVSNQPQHF. DNA of the CDR3: TGTGCCAGCAGCTTGGGACAGGTTAGCAATCAGCCCCAGCATTTT. The rearrangement joins TRBV5-6 to TRBJ1-5; D is perhaps TRBD1 (6 bases). Germline V CDR1 and CDR2: SGHDT, YYEEEE. This CDR3 region has 15 residues. Trimming removed 0 bases at V and 0 bases at J, with 7 bases between. Looking up the rest from reference TRBV5-6 and TRBJ1-5 gives the full variable domain: DAGVTQSPTHLIKTRGQQVTLRCSPKSGHDTVSWYQQALGQGPQFIFQYYEEEERQRGNFPDRFSGHQFPNYSSELNVNALLLGDSALYLCASSLGQVSNQPQHFGDGTRLSIL.

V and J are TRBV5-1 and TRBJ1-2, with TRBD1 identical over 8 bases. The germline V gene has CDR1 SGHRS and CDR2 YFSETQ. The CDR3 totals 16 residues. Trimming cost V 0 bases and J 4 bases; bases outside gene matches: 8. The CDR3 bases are TGCGCCAGCAGCTTGGACCCAGGGGGCGATCGCTATGGCTACACCTTC. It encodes CASSLDPGGDRYGYTF.

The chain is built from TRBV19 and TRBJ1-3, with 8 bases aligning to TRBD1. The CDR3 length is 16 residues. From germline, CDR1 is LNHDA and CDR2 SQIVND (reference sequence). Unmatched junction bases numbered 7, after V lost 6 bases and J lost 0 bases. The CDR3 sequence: CASRDREPFSGNTIYF. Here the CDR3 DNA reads TGTGCCAGTAGGGACAGGGAACCGTTCTCTGGAAACACCATATATTTT.

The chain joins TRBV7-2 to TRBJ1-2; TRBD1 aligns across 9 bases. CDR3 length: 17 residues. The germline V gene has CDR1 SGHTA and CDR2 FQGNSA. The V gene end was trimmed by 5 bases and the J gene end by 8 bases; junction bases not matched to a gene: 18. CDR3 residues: CASSLEGDRAFLRGYTF. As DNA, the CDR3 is TGTGCCAGCAGCCTGGAAGGGGACAGGGCCTTCCTTCGGGGCTACACCTTC.

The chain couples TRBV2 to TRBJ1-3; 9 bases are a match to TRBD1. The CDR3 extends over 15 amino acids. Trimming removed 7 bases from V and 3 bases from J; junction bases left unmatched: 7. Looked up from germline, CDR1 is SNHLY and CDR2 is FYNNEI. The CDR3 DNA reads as TGTGCCAGCACCGAACAGGGGGCGAATGGAAACACCATATATTTT. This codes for CASTEQGANGNTIYF.

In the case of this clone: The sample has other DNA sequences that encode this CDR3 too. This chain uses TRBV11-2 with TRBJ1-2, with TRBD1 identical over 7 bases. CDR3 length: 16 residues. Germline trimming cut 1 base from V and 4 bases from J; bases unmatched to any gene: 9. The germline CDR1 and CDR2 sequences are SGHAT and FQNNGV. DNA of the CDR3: TGTGCCAGCAGCTTAGCCGGGGTAGGGGGCAGCTATGGCTACACCTTC. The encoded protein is CASSLAGVGGSYGYTF.

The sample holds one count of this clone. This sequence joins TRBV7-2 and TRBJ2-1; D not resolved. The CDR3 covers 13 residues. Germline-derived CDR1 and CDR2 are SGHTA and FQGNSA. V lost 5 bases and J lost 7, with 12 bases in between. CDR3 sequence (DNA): TGTGCCAGCAGCACGAGGAGATGGAATGAGCAGTTCTTC. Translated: CASSTRRWNEQFF.

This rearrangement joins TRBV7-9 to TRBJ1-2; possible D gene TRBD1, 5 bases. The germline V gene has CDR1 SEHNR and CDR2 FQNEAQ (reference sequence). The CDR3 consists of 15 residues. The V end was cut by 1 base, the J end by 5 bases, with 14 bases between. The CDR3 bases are TGTGCCAGCAGCTTAGAGGACATGGGATCTTATGGCTACACCTTC. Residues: CASSLEDMGSYGYTF.

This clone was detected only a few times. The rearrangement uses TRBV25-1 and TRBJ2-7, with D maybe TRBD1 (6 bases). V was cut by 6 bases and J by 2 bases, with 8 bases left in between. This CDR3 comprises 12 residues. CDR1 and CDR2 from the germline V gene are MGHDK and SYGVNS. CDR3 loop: CASSRTAYEQYF. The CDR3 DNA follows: TGTGCCAGCAGCAGGACAGCCTACGAGCAGTACTTC.

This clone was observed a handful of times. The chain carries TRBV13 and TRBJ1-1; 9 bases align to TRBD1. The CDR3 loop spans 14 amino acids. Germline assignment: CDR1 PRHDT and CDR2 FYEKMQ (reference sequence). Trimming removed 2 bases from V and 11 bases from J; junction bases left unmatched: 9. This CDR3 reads CASSLSYRDRDAFF. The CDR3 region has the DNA TGTGCCAGCAGCTTAAGTTACCGGGACAGGGACGCTTTCTTT.

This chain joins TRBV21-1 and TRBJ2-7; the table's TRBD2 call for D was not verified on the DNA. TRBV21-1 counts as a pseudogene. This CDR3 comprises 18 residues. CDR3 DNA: TGTGCCAGCAGCAAAAAACCACCTTGCGAATTTATAACCTACGAGCAGTACTTC. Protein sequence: CASSKKPPCEFITYEQYF.